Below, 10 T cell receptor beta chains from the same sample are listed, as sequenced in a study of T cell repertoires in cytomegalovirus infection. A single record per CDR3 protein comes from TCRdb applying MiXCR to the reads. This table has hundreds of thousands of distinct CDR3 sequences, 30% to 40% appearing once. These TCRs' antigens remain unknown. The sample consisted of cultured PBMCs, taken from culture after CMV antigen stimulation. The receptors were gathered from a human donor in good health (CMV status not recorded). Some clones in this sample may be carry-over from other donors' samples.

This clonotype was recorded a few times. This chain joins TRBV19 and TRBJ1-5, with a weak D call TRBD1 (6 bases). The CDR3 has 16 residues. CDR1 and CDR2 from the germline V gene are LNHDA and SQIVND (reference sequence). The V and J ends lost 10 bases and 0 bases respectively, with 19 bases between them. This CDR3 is CATRAGQPYSNQPQHF. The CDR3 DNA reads TGTGCCACCCGGGCTGGACAGCCGTATAGCAATCAGCCCCAGCATTTT.

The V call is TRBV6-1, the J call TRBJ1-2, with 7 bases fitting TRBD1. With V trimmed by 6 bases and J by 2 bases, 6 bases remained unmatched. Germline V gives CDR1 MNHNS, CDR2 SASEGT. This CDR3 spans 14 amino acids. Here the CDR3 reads CASSWDRKNYGYTF. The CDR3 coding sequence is TGTGCCAGCAGCTGGGACAGAAAAAACTATGGCTACACCTTC.

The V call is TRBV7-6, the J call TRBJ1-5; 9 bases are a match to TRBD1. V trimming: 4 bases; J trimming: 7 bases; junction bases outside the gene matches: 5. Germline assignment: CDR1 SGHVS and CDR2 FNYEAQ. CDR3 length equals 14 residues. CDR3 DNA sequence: TGTGCCAGCAGCTCCCGACAGGGGGAACAGCCCCAGCATTTT. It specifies CASSSRQGEQPQHF.

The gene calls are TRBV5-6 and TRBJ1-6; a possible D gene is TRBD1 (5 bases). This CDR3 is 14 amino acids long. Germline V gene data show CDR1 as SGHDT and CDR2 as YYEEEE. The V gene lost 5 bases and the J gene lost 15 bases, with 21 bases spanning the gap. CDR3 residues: CASRAWGWGNLLHF. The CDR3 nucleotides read TGTGCCAGCAGGGCCTGGGGCTGGGGGAACCTCCTCCACTTT.

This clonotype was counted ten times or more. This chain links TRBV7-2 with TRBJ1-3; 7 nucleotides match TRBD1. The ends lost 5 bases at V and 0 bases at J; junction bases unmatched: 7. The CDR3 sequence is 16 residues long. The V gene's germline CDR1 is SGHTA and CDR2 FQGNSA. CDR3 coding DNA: TGTGCCAGCAGCCCTCCAGGGGGTTACTCTGGAAACACCATATATTTT. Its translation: CASSPPGGYSGNTIYF.

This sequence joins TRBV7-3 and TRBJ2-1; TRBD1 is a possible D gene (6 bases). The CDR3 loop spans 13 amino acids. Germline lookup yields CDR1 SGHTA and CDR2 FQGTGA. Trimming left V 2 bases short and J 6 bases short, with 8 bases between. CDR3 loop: CASSLDRTNEQFF. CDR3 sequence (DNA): TGTGCCAGCAGCTTAGACAGGACCAATGAGCAGTTCTTC.

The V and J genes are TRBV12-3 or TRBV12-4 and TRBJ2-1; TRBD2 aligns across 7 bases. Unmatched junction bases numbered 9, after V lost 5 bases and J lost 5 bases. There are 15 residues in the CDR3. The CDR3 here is CASSLGASGHNEQFF. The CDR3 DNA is TGTGCCAGCAGTCTCGGGGCTAGCGGACACAATGAGCAGTTCTTC.

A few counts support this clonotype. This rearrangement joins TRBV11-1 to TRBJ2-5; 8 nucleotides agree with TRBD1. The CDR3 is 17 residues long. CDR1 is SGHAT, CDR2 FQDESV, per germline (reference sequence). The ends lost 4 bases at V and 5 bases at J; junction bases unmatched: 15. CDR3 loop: CASSSWTGRSEVETQYF. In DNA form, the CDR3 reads TGTGCCAGCAGCTCCTGGACAGGGAGGAGTGAAGTTGAGACCCAGTACTTC.

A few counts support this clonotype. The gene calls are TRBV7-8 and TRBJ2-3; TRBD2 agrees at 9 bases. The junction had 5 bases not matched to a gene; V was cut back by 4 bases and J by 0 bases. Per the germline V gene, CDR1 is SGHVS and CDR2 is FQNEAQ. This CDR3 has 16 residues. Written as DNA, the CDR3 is TGTGCCAGCAGCTCGCGTAGCGGGAGAAGCACAGATACGCAGTATTTT. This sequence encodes CASSSRSGRSTDTQYF.

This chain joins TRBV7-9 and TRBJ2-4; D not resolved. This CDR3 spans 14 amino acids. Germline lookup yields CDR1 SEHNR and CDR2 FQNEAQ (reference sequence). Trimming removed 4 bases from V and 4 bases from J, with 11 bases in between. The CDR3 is CASSSLQWKNIQYF. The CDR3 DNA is TGTGCCAGCAGCTCTCTCCAATGGAAAAACATTCAGTACTTC.